This record concerns one TCR beta chain sequence. The antigen remains undetermined. The record originates from a study of CD8+ T cells in alopecia areata. Study results and caveats: Across lesional scalp, and particularly alopecia totalis/universalis, clonality surpassed that of normal scalp. Sequencing of scalp samples also captures resident alphabeta T cells of normal skin.

Reverse transcription of extracted RNA yielded cDNA, which provided the sequencing template. The assay was immunoSEQ multiplex PCR, and TCRdb's table has in-frame clones only and misses some. The table has about 150,000 clones, approximately 87% seen once. Sampling of alopecia areata patients yielded lesional scalp punch biopsies as well as peripheral blood. Sequenced material: CD8+ T cells sorted from blood, taken at week 0. The receptor was isolated from a human donor with alopecia areata.

This CDR3 is CASSPYNEQFF. The CDR3 coding sequence is TGTGCCAGCAGTCCGTACAATGAGCAGTTCTTC. The V call is TRBV9, the J call TRBJ2-1, with no clear D. The CDR3 runs 11 residues. V lost 5 bases and J 4 bases, leaving 4 bases between the germline ends. Germline assignment: CDR1 SGDLS and CDR2 YYNGEE. The complete variable domain, with remaining parts taken from reference TRBV9 and TRBJ2-1, reads DSGVTQTPKHLITATGQRVTLRCSPRSGDLSVYWYQQSLDQGLQFLIQYYNGEERAKGNILERFSAQQFPDLHSELNLSSLELGDSALYFCASSPYNEQFFGPGTRLTVL.